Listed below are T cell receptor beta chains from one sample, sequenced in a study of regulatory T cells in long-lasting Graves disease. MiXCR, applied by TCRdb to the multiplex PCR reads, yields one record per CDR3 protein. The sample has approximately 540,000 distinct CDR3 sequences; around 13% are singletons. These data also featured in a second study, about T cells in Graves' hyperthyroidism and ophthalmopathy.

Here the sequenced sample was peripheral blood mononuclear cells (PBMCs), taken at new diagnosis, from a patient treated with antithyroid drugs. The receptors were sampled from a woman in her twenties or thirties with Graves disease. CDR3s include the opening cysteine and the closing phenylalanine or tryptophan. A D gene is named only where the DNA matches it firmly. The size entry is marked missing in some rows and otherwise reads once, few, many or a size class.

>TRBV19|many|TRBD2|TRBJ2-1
TGTGCCAGTAGAGCTAGCGGTACCTACAATGAGCAGTTCTTC
CASRASGTYNEQFF
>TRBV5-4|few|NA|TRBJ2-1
TGTGCCAGCCATACCCCTGGACTTCAGGCGGAGAACAATGAGCAGTTCTTC
CASHTPGLQAENNEQFF
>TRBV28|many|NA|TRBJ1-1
TGTGCCAGCAGTTTATCGCCGATGAACACTGAAGCTTTCTTT
CASSLSPMNTEAFF
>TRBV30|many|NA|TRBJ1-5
TGTGCCTGGAGTGTAAGACCTCGGGTGGAGCCCCAGCATTTT
CAWSVRPRVEPQHF
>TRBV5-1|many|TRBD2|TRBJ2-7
TGCGCCAGCAGCCCCGCCCTAGCGGGAGTGGGGGAGCAGTACTTC
CASSPALAGVGEQYF
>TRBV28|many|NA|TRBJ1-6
TGTGCCAGCAGCAAGACCCTGGCAGATATCAATTCACCCCTCCACTTT
CASSKTLADINSPLHF
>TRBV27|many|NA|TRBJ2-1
TGTGCCAGCAGTTCGGTTAGAGCCTCCTACAATGAGCAGTTCTTC
CASSSVRASYNEQFF
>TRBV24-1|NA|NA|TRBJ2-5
TGTGCCACCAGTGATTTGGGGGGTGAGGACCCGGAGACCCAGTACTTC
CATSDLGGEDPETQYF
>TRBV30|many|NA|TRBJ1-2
TGTGCCTGGATGGGGGGCTTCTCCTATGGCTACACCTTC
CAWMGGFSYGYTF
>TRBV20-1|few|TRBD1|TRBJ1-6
TGCAGTGCAAGGGGGCAGGCAGAAACCCTCCACTTT
CSARGQAETLHF
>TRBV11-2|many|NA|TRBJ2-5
TGTGCCAGCAGCTCTTGGCAGGGAGAGGAGACCCAGTACTTC
CASSSWQGEETQYF
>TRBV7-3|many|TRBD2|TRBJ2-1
TGTGCCAGCAACAAGGGGAGCGGGAGGGATGAGCAGTTCTTC
CASNKGSGRDEQFF
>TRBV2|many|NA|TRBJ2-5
TGTGCCAGCACCACCTGGGGCAGGGCCCAGTACTTC
CASTTWGRAQYF
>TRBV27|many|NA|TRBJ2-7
TGTGCCAGTGCGTGGGGCGTCTCCTACGAGCAGTACTTC
CASAWGVSYEQYF
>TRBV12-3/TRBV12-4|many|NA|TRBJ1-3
TGTGCCAGCAGCTTAGGGAACTCTGGAAACACCATATATTTT
CASSLGNSGNTIYF
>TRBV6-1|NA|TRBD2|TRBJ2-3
TGTGCCAGCAGGCCGGCGGGAGGAGCAGATACGCAGTATTTT
CASRPAGGADTQYF
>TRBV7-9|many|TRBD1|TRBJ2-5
TGTGCCAGCAGTCCACAGGGGTCCGGGGAGACCCAGTACTTC
CASSPQGSGETQYF
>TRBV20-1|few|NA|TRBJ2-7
TGCAGTGCCACCCACGGTGACTACGAGCAGTACTTC
CSATHGDYEQYF
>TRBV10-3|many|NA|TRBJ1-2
TGTGCCACCAACAGGGAAGACTATGGCTACACCTTC
CATNREDYGYTF
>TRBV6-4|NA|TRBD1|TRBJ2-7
TGTGCCAGCAAGAAACCGGGACAGGGGGAATCCTACGAGCAGTACTTC
CASKKPGQGESYEQYF
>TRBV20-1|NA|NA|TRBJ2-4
TGCAGTGCTAGAGATAGGGTAGCCAAAAACATTCAGTACTTC
CSARDRVAKNIQYF
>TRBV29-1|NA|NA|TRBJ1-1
TGCAGCGTTGCCCGGGACTCCCGAAGGGGCACTGAAGCTTTCTTT
CSVARDSRRGTEAFF
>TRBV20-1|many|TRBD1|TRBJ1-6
TGCAGTGCTGGGAGGGACAGTAATTCACCCCTCCACTTT
CSAGRDSNSPLHF
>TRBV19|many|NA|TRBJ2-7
TGTGCCAGTAGTACTACATGGACGGGGTCCTACGAGCAGTACTTC
CASSTTWTGSYEQYF
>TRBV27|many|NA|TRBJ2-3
TGTGCCAGCAGCTTATTGGGCACAGATACGCAGTATTTT
CASSLLGTDTQYF
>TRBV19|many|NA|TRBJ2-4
TGTGCCAGTACGGACTCATCCAAAAACATTCAGTACTTC
CASTDSSKNIQYF
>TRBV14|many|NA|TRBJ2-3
TGTGCCAGCAGCCCCGCGCCCGGACGGGGGCCCGCAGATACGCAGTATTTT
CASSPAPGRGPADTQYF
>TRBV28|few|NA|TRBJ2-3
TGTGCCAGCAGTTTATCACTCTTTCCTCTTTATACGCAGTATTTT
CASSLSLFPLYTQYF
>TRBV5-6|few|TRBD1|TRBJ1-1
TGTGCCAGCAGCTTTCGACAGGGGCGTGGAGAAGCTTTCTTT
CASSFRQGRGEAFF
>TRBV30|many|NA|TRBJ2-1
TGTGCCTGGAGTGTACGTAGGGACCTCATCGTCGATGAGCAGTTCTTC
CAWSVRRDLIVDEQFF
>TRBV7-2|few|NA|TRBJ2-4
TGTGCCAGCAGCTATAGTACCAGGGGTAACATTCAGTACTTC
CASSYSTRGNIQYF
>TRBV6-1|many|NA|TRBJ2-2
TGTGCCAGCAGGGCAGGGGCAAGGACCGGGGAGCTGTTTTTT
CASRAGARTGELFF
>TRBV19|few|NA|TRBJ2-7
TGTGCCAGTAGTGGCATCGGAGGGGGGTACAACGAGCAGTACTTC
CASSGIGGGYNEQYF
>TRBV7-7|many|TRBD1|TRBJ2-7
TGTGCCAGCAGTCCACGGACAGGGAACGAGCAGTACTTC
CASSPRTGNEQYF
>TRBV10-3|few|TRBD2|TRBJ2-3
TGTGCCACCCGTCTACTAGCGAGGGCGGATACGCAGTATTTT
CATRLLARADTQYF
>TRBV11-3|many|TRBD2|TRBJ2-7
TGTGCCAGCAGCTCCGGACTAGCGGCCTACGAGCAGTACTTC
CASSSGLAAYEQYF
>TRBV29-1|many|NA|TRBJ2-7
TGCAGCGTTGAAAGGTGGGTGGGGGCCTACGAGCAGTACTTC
CSVERWVGAYEQYF
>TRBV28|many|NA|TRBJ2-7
TGTGCCAGCAGTTTATCTACCTACGAGCAGTACTTC
CASSLSTYEQYF
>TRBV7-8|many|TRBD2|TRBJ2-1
TGTGCCAGCAGCCCTCCTGGTGCGGGGGAAACCTACAATGAGCAGTTCTTC
CASSPPGAGETYNEQFF
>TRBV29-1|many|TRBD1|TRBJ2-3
TGCAGCGCTGGACAGGTCGCGGATACGCAGTATTTT
CSAGQVADTQYF